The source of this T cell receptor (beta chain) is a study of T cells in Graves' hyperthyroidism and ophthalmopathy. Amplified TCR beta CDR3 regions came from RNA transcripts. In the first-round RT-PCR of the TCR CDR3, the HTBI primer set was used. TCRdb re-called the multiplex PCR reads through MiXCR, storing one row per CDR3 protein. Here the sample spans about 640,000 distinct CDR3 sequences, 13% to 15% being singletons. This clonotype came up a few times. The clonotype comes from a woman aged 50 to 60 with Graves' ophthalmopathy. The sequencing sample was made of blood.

The CDR3 DNA reads as TGTGCCAGTAGTGTGGGACCGCGTTACGAGCAGTACTTC. Its translation is CASSVGPRYEQYF. This chain connects TRBV19 to TRBJ2-7; D tentatively fits TRBD1 or TRBD2 (5 bases each). The V gene's germline CDR1 is LNHDA and CDR2 SQIVND (reference sequence). The CDR3 has 13 amino acids. The V gene lost 5 bases and the J gene lost 4 bases, with 12 bases spanning the gap.